These 29 T cell receptor beta chains share one sample of origin, sequenced in a study of cytotoxic CD8 clonotypes in ibrutinib-treated CLL (dated by TCRdb to about 2021). Libraries were built with the immunoSEQ multiplex PCR assay. TCRdb took this table from immuneACCESS and kept in-frame rearrangements with V and J called. Such tables lack part of the clones; where checked against another copy, unresolved V genes explain under half of the gap, and the rest is unexplained. For this sample there are about 130,000 clones; approximately 85% appear just once. Jointly, the top ten make up around 2% of the sample. The time point label of this sample denotes: 20 to 25 months on ibrutinib. The starting material was PBMCs, obtained after 24 months of ibrutinib treatment. These TCRs come from a human donor with chronic lymphocytic leukemia.

The chain uses TRBV5-5 and TRBJ2-1; TRBD1 matches 7 bases. The J segment lost 4 bases and the V segment lost 3 bases, leaving 7 bases of the junction unmatched. Germline CDR1 and CDR2: SGHKS and YYEKEE (reference sequence). This CDR3 spans 15 amino acids. In nucleotides, the CDR3 is TGTGCCAGCAGCTCTACAGGGGATTCTTACAATGAGCAGTTCTTC. Protein product: CASSSTGDSYNEQFF.

The rearrangement joins TRBV5-1 to TRBJ1-1, with D possibly matching TRBD1 (6 bases). Germline CDR1 SGHRS, CDR2 YFSETQ. V lost 0 bases and J lost 2, with 17 bases in between. This CDR3 has 17 residues. For the CDR3, the DNA is TGCGCCAGCAGCTTGGTGGCAGGGGTTAGCCTAAACACTGAAGCTTTCTTT. This translates into CASSLVAGVSLNTEAFF.

J is TRBJ2-7 and V is TRBV19, with 9 positions matching TRBD2. The germline V gene has CDR1 LNHDA and CDR2 SQIVND (reference sequence). The CDR3 covers 16 residues. V lost 4 bases to trimming and J lost 7 bases; unmatched junction nucleotides: 14. As DNA, the CDR3 is TGTGCCAGTAGTACCATAGCGGGGGCCCCGTCGGGGGAGCAGTACTTC. Encoded protein: CASSTIAGAPSGEQYF. The whole variable domain, filled in from reference TRBV19 and TRBJ2-7, reads DGGITQSPKYLFRKEGQNVTLSCEQNLNHDAMYWYRQDPGQGLRLIYYSQIVNDFQKGDIAEGYSVSREKKESFPLTVTSAQKNPTAFYLCASSTIAGAPSGEQYFGPGTRLTVT.

A few counts support this clone. The chain uses TRBV4-3 and TRBJ1-5; D gene ambiguous. V lost 0 bases and J 7 bases, leaving 10 bases between the germline ends. CDR3 size: 14 residues. The germline V gene encodes CDR1 LGHNA and CDR2 YSLEER. The DNA for the CDR3 is TGCGCCAGCAGCCAAGACCTGGGTTGGCAGCCCCAGCATTTT. Translating it yields CASSQDLGWQPQHF.

V is TRBV9 and J is TRBJ1-1; 10 bases fit TRBD1. The CDR3 has 14 amino acids. V shed 4 bases and J 3 bases; nucleotides not matched to a gene: 3. The germline V gene encodes CDR1 SGDLS and CDR2 YYNGEE. The CDR3 nucleotides are TGTGCCAGCAGCTGGGGGACAGGGGACACTGAAGCTTTCTTT. This sequence encodes CASSWGTGDTEAFF. The whole variable domain, remainder taken from reference TRBV9 and TRBJ1-1, is DSGVTQTPKHLITATGQRVTLRCSPRSGDLSVYWYQQSLDQGLQFLIQYYNGEERAKGNILERFSAQQFPDLHSELNLSSLELGDSALYFCASSWGTGDTEAFFGQGTRLTVV.

The chain recombines TRBV4-1 with TRBJ1-3; D is uncertain. The V and J ends lost 1 base and 4 bases respectively, with 8 bases between them. Germline CDR1 MGHRA, CDR2 YSYEKL. This CDR3 comprises 14 residues. CDR3 DNA sequence: TGCGCCAGCAGCCAAGTAGTCGCCGGAAACACCATATATTTT. Translation gives CASSQVVAGNTIYF.

The gene calls are TRBV2 and TRBJ1-3; D may be TRBD1 (6 bases). CDR1 SNHLY and CDR2 FYNNEI come from the germline V gene. The V end lost 1 base, the J end lost 4 bases, and 11 bases lay between the germline ends. This CDR3 contains 15 residues. The CDR3 bases are TGTGCCAGCAGTGAAGGTGTCAGGGGAGGAAACACCATATATTTT. This gives the protein CASSEGVRGGNTIYF.

J is TRBJ2-7 and V is TRBV7-2, with 15 bases fitting TRBD2. CDR1 is SGHTA and CDR2 is FQGNSA in the germline V gene. V gave up 0 bases and J gave up 10 bases; unmatched junction bases: 7. This CDR3 has 16 amino acids. The CDR3 protein is CASSLATGLAGGPQYF. The CDR3 bases are TGTGCCAGCAGCTTAGCAACAGGACTAGCGGGAGGGCCTCAGTACTTC.

This clone turned up a few times. The chain links TRBV2 to TRBJ2-5; D gene unclear. V dropped 6 bases and J dropped 5 bases, with 10 bases sitting between them. Germline loops: CDR1 SNHLY, CDR2 FYNNEI. The CDR3 runs to 12 residues. The CDR3 loop is CASSQAVETQYF. DNA for the CDR3: TGTGCCAGCAGCCAGGCGGTGGAGACCCAGTACTTC.

The J gene is TRBJ2-3, the V gene TRBV7-2; 12 positions match TRBD2. Germline CDR1 reads SGHTA; CDR2 reads FQGNSA. Trimming took 5 bases from V and 8 from J; bases not matched to a gene: 17. CDR3 length equals 18 residues. Written as DNA, the CDR3 is TGTGCCAGCAGCCTTGCTCCTTTGACTAGCGGGAGAAAGGGTACGCAGTATTTT. Its translation: CASSLAPLTSGRKGTQYF.

The chain has TRBV5-4 and TRBJ1-4; 8 nucleotides align to TRBD1. Losses at the gene ends were 4 bases for V and 3 bases for J; bases not matched to a gene: 5. CDR3 length: 15 amino acids. Looked up from germline, CDR1 is SGHNT and CDR2 is YYREEE (reference sequence). The CDR3 sequence: CASSKDRVANEKLFF. The CDR3 coding sequence is TGTGCCAGCAGCAAGGACAGGGTAGCTAATGAAAAACTGTTTTTT.

The gene calls are TRBV28 and TRBJ1-2, with unresolved D. V gave up 6 bases and J gave up 2 bases, with 4 bases separating them. CDR3 length: 11 amino acids. Germline values: CDR1 MDHEN, CDR2 SYDVKM. The CDR3 DNA reads as TGTGCCAGCAGGAAGAACTATGGCTACACCTTC. Its translation: CASRKNYGYTF.

The gene calls are TRBV27 and TRBJ2-5; 9 nucleotides agree with TRBD2. The CDR3 length is 16 residues. With 5 bases clipped from V and 3 bases from J, the junction kept 10 bases outside the gene matches. CDR1 MNHEY and CDR2 SMNVEV come from the germline V gene (reference sequence). This chain's CDR3 is CASSPDWASGEETQYF. The CDR3 nucleotides are TGTGCCAGCAGTCCCGATTGGGCTAGCGGGGAAGAGACCCAGTACTTC.

The genes are TRBV7-2 and TRBJ2-5; D unresolved. Germline CDR1 reads SGHTA; CDR2 reads FQGNSA. The CDR3 runs to 11 residues. Trimming shortened V by 4 bases and J by 2 bases, and 2 bases separated the two germline ends. CDR3 sequence (DNA): TGTGCCAGCAGCTCGCAAGAGACCCAGTACTTC. This encodes CASSSQETQYF.

The chain carries TRBV4-3 and TRBJ1-2, with D perhaps matching TRBD1 (5 bases). Germline V lookup: CDR1 LGHNA, CDR2 YSLEER. The CDR3 runs to 13 residues. Trimming removed 4 bases from V and 6 bases from J, with 12 bases in between. The CDR3 nucleotides read TGCGCCAGCAGCCTTCTGGGCAGGGATGGCTACACCTTC. This sequence encodes CASSLLGRDGYTF.

The chain has TRBV18 and TRBJ1-1; D not certain. Germline V CDR1 and CDR2: KGHSH, LQKENI. V lost 4 bases and J 2 bases, leaving 11 bases between the germline ends. CDR3 length equals 14 residues. CDR3 loop: CASSLEDQNTEAFF. In nucleotides, the CDR3 is TGTGCCAGCTCACTAGAAGACCAAAACACTGAAGCTTTCTTT. Complete variable domain (other parts from reference TRBV18 and TRBJ1-1): NAGVMQNPRHLVRRRGQEARLRCSPMKGHSHVYWYRQLPEEGLKFMVYLQKENIIDESGMPKERFSAEFPKEGPSILRIQQVVRGDSAAYFCASSLEDQNTEAFFGQGTRLTVV.

The J gene is TRBJ2-5, the V gene TRBV7-2; D unresolved. V gave up 1 base and J gave up 1 base, with 10 bases separating them. The CDR3 length is 15 residues. Germline CDR1 is SGHTA and CDR2 is FQGNSA. The DNA of the CDR3 is TGTGCCAGCAGCTTAGAGTGGTGGGGCCAAGAGACCCAGTACTTC. As protein: CASSLEWWGQETQYF. The full variable domain, completed using reference TRBV7-2 and TRBJ2-5, is GAGVSQSPSNKVTEKGKDVELRCDPISGHTALYWYRQSLGQGLEFLIYFQGNSAPDKSGLPSDRFSAERTGGSVSTLTIQRTQQEDSAVYLCASSLEWWGQETQYFGPGTRLLVL.

This clone came up once. The chain employs TRBV2 and TRBJ2-1, with a tentative D call TRBD1 (6 bases). Trimming removed 5 bases from V and 11 bases from J, with 13 bases in between. Germline CDR1 SNHLY, CDR2 FYNNEI. The CDR3 covers 12 residues. CDR3 bases: TGTGCCAGCAGTCGGCAGGGGTATAAGCAGTTCTTC. Its protein is CASSRQGYKQFF.

This chain links TRBV4-2 with TRBJ1-1; D not resolved. The germline gives CDR1 LGHNA, CDR2 YNFKEQ. The CDR3 loop spans 15 amino acids. Deletions cut 0 bases from V and 1 base from J, with 9 bases between. The CDR3 loop reads CASSQDRSKNTEAFF. The DNA of the CDR3 is TGTGCCAGCAGCCAAGATCGGAGCAAGAACACTGAAGCTTTCTTT.

The genes are TRBV28 and TRBJ1-3, with a possible D match to TRBD1 (6 bases). Deletions cut 6 bases from V and 1 base from J, with 19 bases between. Germline CDR1 is MDHEN and CDR2 is SYDVKM. The CDR3 sequence is 17 residues long. CDR3 amino acids: CASSSSGERLSGNTIYF. In DNA, the CDR3 is TGTGCCAGCAGCTCATCAGGGGAGAGGTTGTCTGGAAACACCATATATTTT. The whole variable domain, filled in from reference TRBV28 and TRBJ1-3, reads DVKVTQSSRYLVKRTGEKVFLECVQDMDHENMFWYRQDPGLGLRLIYFSYDVKMKEKGDIPEGYSVSREKKERFSLILESASTNQTSMYLCASSSSGERLSGNTIYFGEGSWLTVV.

This clone was detected only a few times. The CDR3 DNA reads as TGCGCCAGCAGTAGTGGCGGGGGACAGGGGGCAACCGAGCAGTACTTC. Residues: CASSSGGGQGATEQYF. The rearrangement links TRBV5-1 to TRBJ2-7; 12 bases are shared with TRBD1. Germline loops: CDR1 SGHRS, CDR2 YFSETQ. Losses at the gene ends were 5 bases for V and 6 bases for J; bases not matched to a gene: 12. The CDR3 runs to 16 residues. Full variable domain (rest looked up from reference TRBV5-1 and TRBJ2-7): KAGVTQTPRYLIKTRGQQVTLSCSPISGHRSVSWYQQTPGQGLQFLFEYFSETQRNKGNFPGRFSGRQFSNSRSEMNVSTLELGDSALYLCASSSGGGQGATEQYFGPGTRLTVT.

The chain uses TRBV19 and TRBJ1-6; 11 bases align to TRBD1. The CDR3 sequence is 16 residues long. V lost 2 bases and J lost 8; bases outside the gene matches: 5. In germline, CDR1 is LNHDA, CDR2 SQIVND (reference sequence). CDR3 loop: CASSILSDRGHSPLHF. The CDR3, as DNA: TGTGCCAGTAGTATACTTTCGGACAGGGGGCATTCACCCCTCCACTTT. The full variable domain, its missing parts supplied by reference TRBV19 and TRBJ1-6, is DGGITQSPKYLFRKEGQNVTLSCEQNLNHDAMYWYRQDPGQGLRLIYYSQIVNDFQKGDIAEGYSVSREKKESFPLTVTSAQKNPTAFYLCASSILSDRGHSPLHFGNGTRLTVT.

The V call is TRBV9, the J call TRBJ2-2; D is possibly TRBD2 (6 bases). This CDR3 has 15 residues. V lost 0 bases and J lost 2, with 8 bases in between. From germline, CDR1 is SGDLS and CDR2 YYNGEE. CDR3 nucleotides: TGTGCCAGCAGCGTAGAGGGGACTAACACCGGGGAGCTGTTTTTT. Translation: CASSVEGTNTGELFF.

The chain employs TRBV28 and TRBJ1-3; TRBD1 matches at 7 bases. CDR3 length: 14 residues. The germline V gene encodes CDR1 MDHEN and CDR2 SYDVKM. Trimming removed 4 bases from V and 3 bases from J; junction bases left unmatched: 3. The CDR3 sequence: CASSSYRGGNTIYF. The CDR3 DNA reads TGTGCCAGCAGTTCCTACAGGGGTGGAAACACCATATATTTT.

This clone was seen many times. The gene calls are TRBV4-1 and TRBJ1-2, with a tentative D call TRBD1 (5 bases). CDR1 MGHRA and CDR2 YSYEKL come from the germline V gene. The V end was cut by 4 bases, the J end by 6 bases, with 18 bases between. This CDR3 spans 15 amino acids. CDR3 sequence: CASSRAGANPHGYTF. Written as DNA, the CDR3 is TGCGCCAGCAGCCGAGCCGGGGCCAATCCCCATGGCTACACCTTC.

This clone appeared once. J is TRBJ2-7 and V is TRBV4-1, with 8 bases aligning to TRBD1. V shed 0 bases and J 2 bases; nucleotides not matched to a gene: 9. Looked up from germline, CDR1 is MGHRA and CDR2 is YSYEKL. The CDR3 length is 17 residues. The CDR3 coding sequence is TGCGCCAGCAGCCAAGATAGGACAGGGCGGAGTCCCTACGAGCAGTACTTC. Translating it yields CASSQDRTGRSPYEQYF.

The chain combines TRBV2 with TRBJ2-7, with TRBD1 matching 7 bases. CDR3 length: 14 residues. V shed 3 bases and J 6 bases; nucleotides not matched to a gene: 8. Germline V gene data show CDR1 as SNHLY and CDR2 as FYNNEI. CDR3 nucleotide sequence: TGTGCCAGCAGTGAGCAACAGGGGCTAGTCGAGCAGTACTTC. Encoded protein: CASSEQQGLVEQYF.

V gene TRBV6-1 combines with J gene TRBJ1-1, with D perhaps matching TRBD1 (5 bases). This CDR3 is built from 15 residues. CDR1 is MNHNS and CDR2 is SASEGT in the germline V gene. Trimming removed 1 base from V and 0 bases from J, with 9 bases in between. CDR3 bases: TGTGCCAGCAGTGAAGGGGCAGGGCTGAACACTGAAGCTTTCTTT. As protein: CASSEGAGLNTEAFF.

The chain joins TRBV18 to TRBJ1-4; 7 bases agree with TRBD1. The CDR3 runs to 15 residues. CDR1 KGHSH and CDR2 LQKENI come from the germline V gene. V lost 4 bases, J lost 3 bases, and 5 bases stayed unmatched. DNA of the CDR3: TGTGCCAGCTCACTCGACAGGGTTTCTAATGAAAAACTGTTTTTT. Protein: CASSLDRVSNEKLFF.